The 9 T cell receptor beta chains given below trace back to one sample, sequenced in a study of blood T cell repertoires in COVID-19. Measured with immunoSEQ multiplex PCR; TCRdb has only the in-frame clones, and not every one. The table records 250,000 or so clones, 89% of them present only once. Sequencing was done on a sample of peripheral blood. These receptor sequences come from a woman aged 40 to 50 who had recovered from COVID-19.

J is TRBJ2-7 and V is TRBV5-4, with a possible D match to TRBD1 (5 bases). The germline V gene has CDR1 SGHNT and CDR2 YYREEE (reference sequence). Between the trimmed V and J ends, which lost 0 bases and 4 bases, there was a span of 11 bases. This CDR3 region has 14 residues. DNA of the CDR3: TGTGCCAGCAGCTTGGGACAGAGAGGATACGAGCAGTACTTC. Residues: CASSLGQRGYEQYF.

This clone showed up just once. This chain uses TRBV6-5 with TRBJ1-3; 9 nucleotides match TRBD1. The germline gives CDR1 MNHEY, CDR2 SVGAGI. With V trimmed by 6 bases and J by 3 bases, 6 bases remained unmatched. The CDR3 loop spans 15 amino acids. The CDR3 DNA is TGTGCCAGCAGGCCTCCGGGACAGGGTGGAAACACCATATATTTT. Amino acid sequence: CASRPPGQGGNTIYF.

The chain uses TRBV6-6 and TRBJ2-5, with D tentatively TRBD2 (5 bases). V was cut by 4 bases and J by 4 bases, with 7 bases left in between. CDR1 and CDR2 (germline): MNHNY, SVGAGI (reference sequence). This CDR3 spans 12 amino acids. The DNA for the CDR3 is TGTGCCAGCAGTTTTGAGGGAGAGACCCAGTACTTC. It yields the protein CASSFEGETQYF.

This sequence joins TRBV18 and TRBJ2-5; 8 bases fit TRBD2. The CDR3 consists of 15 residues. V shed 3 bases and J 5 bases; nucleotides not matched to a gene: 8. Germline V gene data show CDR1 as KGHSH and CDR2 as LQKENI. DNA of the CDR3: TGTGCCAGCTCACCGCGTCGGGGGGGCGCTGAGACCCAGTACTTC. This gives the protein CASSPRRGGAETQYF.

The V and J genes are TRBV5-6 and TRBJ2-1; 8 nucleotides match TRBD2. Trimming cost V 4 bases and J 2 bases; bases outside gene matches: 11. CDR3 length: 17 amino acids. CDR1 and CDR2 (germline): SGHDT, YYEEEE. The CDR3: CASSLPGTSGPYNEQFF. The CDR3, as DNA: TGTGCCAGCAGCCTCCCCGGGACTAGTGGGCCCTACAATGAGCAGTTCTTC. Full variable domain (missing parts from reference TRBV5-6 and TRBJ2-1): DAGVTQSPTHLIKTRGQQVTLRCSPKSGHDTVSWYQQALGQGPQFIFQYYEEEERQRGNFPDRFSGHQFPNYSSELNVNALLLGDSALYLCASSLPGTSGPYNEQFFGPGTRLTVL.

In its sample, this clone was seen once. The chain combines TRBV15 with TRBJ1-2, with a possible D match to TRBD1 (6 bases). Germline V lookup: CDR1 LNHNV, CDR2 YYDKDF (reference sequence). The length of the CDR3 is 14 residues. The V and J ends lost 1 base and 3 bases respectively, with 9 bases between them. CDR3: CATSRGGGYYGYTF. As DNA, the CDR3 is TGTGCCACCAGCAGAGGAGGGGGTTACTATGGCTACACCTTC.

The chain joins TRBV28 to TRBJ1-4, with a possible D match to TRBD1 (5 bases). The V and J ends lost 6 bases and 7 bases respectively, with 15 bases between them. The CDR3 is made up of 14 amino acids. Germline loops: CDR1 MDHEN, CDR2 SYDVKM. As DNA, the CDR3 is TGTGCCAGCAGCGGACGGGGGGAACCTGAAAAACTGTTTTTT. Protein: CASSGRGEPEKLFF.

The CDR3 nucleotides are TGTGCCAGCAGCTTCGACAGGGGCGATCAGCCCCAGCATTTT. It codes for CASSFDRGDQPQHF. The chain carries TRBV7-2 and TRBJ1-5, with 8 bases matching TRBD1. The CDR3 totals 14 residues. Germline V lookup: CDR1 SGHTA, CDR2 FQGNSA. V was clipped by 3 bases and J by 5 bases; unmatched bases: 3.

The sample holds a few counts of this clone. The gene calls are TRBV7-2 and TRBJ2-4, with no clear D. Per germline, CDR1 SGHTA and CDR2 FQGNSA. V shed 2 bases and J shed 8 bases, with 10 bases lying between them. CDR3 length equals 13 residues. CDR3 residues: CASSLRVLDIQYF. DNA for the CDR3: TGTGCCAGCAGCTTAAGAGTTTTGGACATTCAGTACTTC.